This T cell receptor (beta chain) was sequenced during a study of shared clonotypes between healthy human individuals. Across the study: Per-donor plates numbered three CD4 naive, three CD4 memory, two CD8 naive and one CD8 memory. Study-level results: Unshared clonotypes carried lower generation probabilities than those common to all four donors.

All the donors were Caucasian adults who lived in Nashville, Tennessee. The assay was carried out at the deep level. Some clones are missing from TCRdb's copy, which holds only in-frame ones; the method was immunoSEQ multiplex PCR. The top ten hold about a tenth of the sample, which has approximately 340,000 clones, approximately 79% seen once. As regards this clone: Its specificity is not known.

The CDR3 spans 16 residues. Unmatched junction bases numbered 12, after V lost 5 bases and J lost 5 bases. Germline CDR1 reads MNHNY; CDR2 reads SVGAGI (reference sequence). Sequencing was performed on memory CD4+ T cells sorted from blood. Stated subset: CD45RA-negative fraction. This chain uses TRBV6-6 with TRBJ2-5; TRBD2 matches 9 bases. The TCR comes from a man younger than 40 in good health. The CDR3 protein is CASSPGEAGGWETQYF. The CDR3 nucleotides are TGTGCCAGCAGTCCCGGGGAAGCGGGAGGCTGGGAGACCCAGTACTTC.